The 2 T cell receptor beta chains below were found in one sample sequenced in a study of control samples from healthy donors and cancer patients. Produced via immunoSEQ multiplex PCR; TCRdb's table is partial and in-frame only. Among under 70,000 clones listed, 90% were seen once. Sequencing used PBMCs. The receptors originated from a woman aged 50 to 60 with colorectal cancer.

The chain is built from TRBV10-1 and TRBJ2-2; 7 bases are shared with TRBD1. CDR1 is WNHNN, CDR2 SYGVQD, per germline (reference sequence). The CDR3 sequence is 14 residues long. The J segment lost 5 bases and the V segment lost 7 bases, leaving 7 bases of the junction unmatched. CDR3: CASKPSRGTGELFF. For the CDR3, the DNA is TGCGCCAGCAAACCAAGCAGGGGGACCGGGGAGCTGTTTTTT.

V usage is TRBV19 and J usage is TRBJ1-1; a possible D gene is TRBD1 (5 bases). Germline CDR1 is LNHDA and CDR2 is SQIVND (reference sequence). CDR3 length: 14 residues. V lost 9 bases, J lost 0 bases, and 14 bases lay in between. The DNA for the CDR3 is TGTGCCAGCTTAGGGAGGGGACTGAACACTGAAGCTTTCTTT. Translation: CASLGRGLNTEAFF.